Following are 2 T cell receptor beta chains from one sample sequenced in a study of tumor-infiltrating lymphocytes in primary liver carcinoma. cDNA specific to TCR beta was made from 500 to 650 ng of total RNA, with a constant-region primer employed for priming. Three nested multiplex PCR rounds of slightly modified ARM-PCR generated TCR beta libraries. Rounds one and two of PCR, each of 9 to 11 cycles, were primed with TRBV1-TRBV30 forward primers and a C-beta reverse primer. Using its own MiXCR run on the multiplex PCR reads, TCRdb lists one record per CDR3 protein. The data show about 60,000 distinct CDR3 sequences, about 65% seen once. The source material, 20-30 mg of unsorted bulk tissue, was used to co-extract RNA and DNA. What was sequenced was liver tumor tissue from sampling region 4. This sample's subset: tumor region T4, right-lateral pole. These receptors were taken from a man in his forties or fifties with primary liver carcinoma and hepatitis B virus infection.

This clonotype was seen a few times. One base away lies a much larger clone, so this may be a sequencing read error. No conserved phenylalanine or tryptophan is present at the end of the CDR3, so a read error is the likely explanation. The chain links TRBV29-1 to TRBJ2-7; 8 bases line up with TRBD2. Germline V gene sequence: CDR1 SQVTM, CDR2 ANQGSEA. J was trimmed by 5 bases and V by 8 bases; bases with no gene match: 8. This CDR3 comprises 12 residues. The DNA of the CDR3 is TGCAGCTCCCTGACTAGCGACCACGAGCAGTACTTA. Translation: CSSLTSDHEQYL.

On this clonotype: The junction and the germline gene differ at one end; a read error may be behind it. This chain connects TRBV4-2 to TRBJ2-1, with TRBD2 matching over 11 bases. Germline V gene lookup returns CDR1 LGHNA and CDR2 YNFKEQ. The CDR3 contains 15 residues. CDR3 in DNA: TGTGCCAGCAACCAAGAACTAGCGGGAGCTTATGAGCAGTCCTTC. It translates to CASNQELAGAYEQSF.